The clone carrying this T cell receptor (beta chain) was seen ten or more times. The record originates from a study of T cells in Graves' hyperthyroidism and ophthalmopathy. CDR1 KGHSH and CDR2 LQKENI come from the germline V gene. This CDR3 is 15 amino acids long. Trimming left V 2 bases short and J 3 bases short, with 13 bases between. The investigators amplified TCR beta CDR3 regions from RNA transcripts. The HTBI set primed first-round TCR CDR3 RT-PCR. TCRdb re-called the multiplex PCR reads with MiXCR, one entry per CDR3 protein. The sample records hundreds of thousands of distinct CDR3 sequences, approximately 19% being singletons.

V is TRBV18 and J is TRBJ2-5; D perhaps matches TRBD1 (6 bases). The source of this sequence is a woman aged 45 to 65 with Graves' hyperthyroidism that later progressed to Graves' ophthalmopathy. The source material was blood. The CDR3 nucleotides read TGTGCCAGCTCACCATATGACAGGAATGAAGAGACCCAGTACTTC. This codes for CASSPYDRNEETQYF.